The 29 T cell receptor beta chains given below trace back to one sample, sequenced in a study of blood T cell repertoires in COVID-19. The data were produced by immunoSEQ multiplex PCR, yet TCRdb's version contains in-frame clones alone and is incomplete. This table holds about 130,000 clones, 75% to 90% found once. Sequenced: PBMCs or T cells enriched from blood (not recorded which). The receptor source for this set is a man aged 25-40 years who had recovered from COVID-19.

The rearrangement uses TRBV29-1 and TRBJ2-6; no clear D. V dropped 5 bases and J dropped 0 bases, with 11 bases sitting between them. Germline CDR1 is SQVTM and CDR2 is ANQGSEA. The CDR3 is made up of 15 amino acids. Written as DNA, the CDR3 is TGCAGCGTTATCCAGGCCGGCTCTGGGGCCAACGTCCTGACTTTC. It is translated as CSVIQAGSGANVLTF.

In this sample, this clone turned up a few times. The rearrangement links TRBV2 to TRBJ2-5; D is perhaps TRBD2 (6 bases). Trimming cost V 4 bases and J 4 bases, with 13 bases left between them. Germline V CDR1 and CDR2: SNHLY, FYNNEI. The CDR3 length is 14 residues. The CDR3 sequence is CASSAGEVIETQYF. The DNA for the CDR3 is TGTGCCAGCAGTGCGGGGGAAGTAATAGAGACCCAGTACTTC.

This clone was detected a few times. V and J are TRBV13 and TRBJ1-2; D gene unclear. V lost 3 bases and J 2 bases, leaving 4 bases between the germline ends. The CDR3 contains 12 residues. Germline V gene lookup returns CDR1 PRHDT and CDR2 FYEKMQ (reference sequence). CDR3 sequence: CASSLRNYGYTF. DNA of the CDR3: TGTGCCAGCAGCTTGAGGAACTATGGCTACACCTTC.

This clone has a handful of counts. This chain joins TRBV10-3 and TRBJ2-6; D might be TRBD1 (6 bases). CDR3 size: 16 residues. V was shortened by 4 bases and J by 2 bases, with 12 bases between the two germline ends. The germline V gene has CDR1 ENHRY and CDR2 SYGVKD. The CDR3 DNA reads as TGTGCCATCAGTGGGCCCGGACAGACTGGGGCCAACGTCCTGACTTTC. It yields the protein CAISGPGQTGANVLTF.

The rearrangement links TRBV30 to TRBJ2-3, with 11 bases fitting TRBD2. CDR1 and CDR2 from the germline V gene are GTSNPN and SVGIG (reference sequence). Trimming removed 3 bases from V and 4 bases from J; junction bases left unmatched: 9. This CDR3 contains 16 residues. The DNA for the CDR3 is TGTGCCTGGAGCATAGCTGTAGCGGGAGGGCCAGATACGCAGTATTTT. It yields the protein CAWSIAVAGGPDTQYF.

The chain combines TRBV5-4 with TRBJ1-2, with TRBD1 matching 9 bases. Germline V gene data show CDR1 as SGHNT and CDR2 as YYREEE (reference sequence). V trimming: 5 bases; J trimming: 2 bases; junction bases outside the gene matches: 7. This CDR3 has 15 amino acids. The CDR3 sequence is CASRQGAGPNYGYTF. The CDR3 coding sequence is TGTGCCAGCAGACAGGGGGCAGGCCCAAACTATGGCTACACCTTC.

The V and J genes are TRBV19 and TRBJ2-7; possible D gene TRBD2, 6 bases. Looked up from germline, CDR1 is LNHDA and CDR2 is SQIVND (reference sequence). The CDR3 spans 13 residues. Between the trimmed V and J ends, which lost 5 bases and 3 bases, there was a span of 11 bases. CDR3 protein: CASSVGGVYEQYF. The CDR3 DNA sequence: TGTGCCAGTAGTGTGGGCGGGGTCTACGAGCAGTACTTC.

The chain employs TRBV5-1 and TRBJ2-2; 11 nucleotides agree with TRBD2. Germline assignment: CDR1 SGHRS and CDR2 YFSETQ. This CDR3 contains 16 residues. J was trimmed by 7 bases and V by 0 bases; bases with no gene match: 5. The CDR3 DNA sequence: TGCGCCAGCAGCTTGGACACTAGCGGGAGCGTCGGGGAGCTGTTTTTT. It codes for CASSLDTSGSVGELFF.

The DNA for the CDR3 is TGTGCCAGCAGCCGGACAGGGGGTAGGTCTGAAGCTTTCTTT. Its translation is CASSRTGGRSEAFF. J is TRBJ1-1 and V is TRBV7-9, with 10 bases aligning to TRBD1. Per germline, CDR1 SEHNR and CDR2 FQNEAQ (reference sequence). V shed 5 bases and J 6 bases; nucleotides not matched to a gene: 6. This CDR3 has 14 residues. Supplemented by reference TRBV7-9 and TRBJ1-1, the full variable domain reads DTGVSQNPRHKITKRGQNVTFRCDPISEHNRLYWYRQTLGQGPEFLTYFQNEAQLEKSRLLSDRFSAERPKGSFSTLEIQRTEQGDSAMYLCASSRTGGRSEAFFGQGTRLTVV.

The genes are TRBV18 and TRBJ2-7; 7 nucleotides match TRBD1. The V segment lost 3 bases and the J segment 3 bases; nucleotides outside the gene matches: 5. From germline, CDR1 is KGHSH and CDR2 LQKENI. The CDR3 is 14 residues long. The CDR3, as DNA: TGTGCCAGCTCACCCGGACAGGCTAACTACGAGCAGTACTTC. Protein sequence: CASSPGQANYEQYF.

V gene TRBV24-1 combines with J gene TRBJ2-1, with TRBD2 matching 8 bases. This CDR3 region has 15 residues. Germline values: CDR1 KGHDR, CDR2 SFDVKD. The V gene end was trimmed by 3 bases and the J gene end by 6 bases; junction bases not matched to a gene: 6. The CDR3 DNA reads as TGTGCCACCAGTGATGGAGCGGGAGTGGGCAATGAGCAGTTCTTC. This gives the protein CATSDGAGVGNEQFF.

The CDR3 nucleotides are TGTGCCAGCAGTTATCAGGGGGCTTTCGACTCACCCCTCCACTTT. It specifies CASSYQGAFDSPLHF. This chain links TRBV6-5 with TRBJ1-6, with 8 bases identical to TRBD1. The CDR3 is made up of 15 amino acids. V gave up 3 bases and J gave up 10 bases; unmatched junction bases: 8. The germline CDR1 and CDR2 sequences are MNHEY and SVGAGI.

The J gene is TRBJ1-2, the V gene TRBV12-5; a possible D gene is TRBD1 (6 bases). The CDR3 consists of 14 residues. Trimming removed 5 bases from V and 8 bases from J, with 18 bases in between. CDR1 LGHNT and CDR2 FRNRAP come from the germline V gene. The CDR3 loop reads CASGQQDRRMGYTF. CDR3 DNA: TGTGCTAGTGGTCAACAAGACAGGAGAATGGGCTACACCTTC.

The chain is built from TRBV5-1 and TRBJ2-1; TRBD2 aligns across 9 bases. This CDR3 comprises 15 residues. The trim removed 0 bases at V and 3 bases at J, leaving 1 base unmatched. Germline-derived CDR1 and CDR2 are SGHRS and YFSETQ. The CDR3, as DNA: TGCGCCAGCAGCTTGGAGACTAGCGGCTACAATGAGCAGTTCTTC. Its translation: CASSLETSGYNEQFF. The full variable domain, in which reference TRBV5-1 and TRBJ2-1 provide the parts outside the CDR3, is KAGVTQTPRYLIKTRGQQVTLSCSPISGHRSVSWYQQTPGQGLQFLFEYFSETQRNKGNFPGRFSGRQFSNSRSEMNVSTLELGDSALYLCASSLETSGYNEQFFGPGTRLTVL.

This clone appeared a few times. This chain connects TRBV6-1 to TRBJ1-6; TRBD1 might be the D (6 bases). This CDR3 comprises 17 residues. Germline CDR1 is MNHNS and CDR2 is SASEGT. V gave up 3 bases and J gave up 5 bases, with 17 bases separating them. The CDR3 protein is CASSEGHPLYHNSPLHF. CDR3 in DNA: TGTGCCAGCAGTGAGGGACATCCTCTCTATCATAATTCACCCCTCCACTTT.

The CDR3 DNA sequence: TGCGCCAGCAGCCAACCACAGGGGGCGAATGGCTACACCTTC. Its translation is CASSQPQGANGYTF. This chain joins TRBV4-1 and TRBJ1-2; TRBD1 matches 9 bases. CDR1 MGHRA and CDR2 YSYEKL come from the germline V gene. V shed 2 bases and J 6 bases; nucleotides not matched to a gene: 4. The CDR3 runs 14 residues.

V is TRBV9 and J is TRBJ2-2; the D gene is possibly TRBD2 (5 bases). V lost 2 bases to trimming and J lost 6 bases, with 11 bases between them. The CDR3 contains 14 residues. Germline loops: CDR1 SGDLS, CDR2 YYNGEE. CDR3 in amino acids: CASSVLDGAGELFF. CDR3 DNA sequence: TGTGCCAGCAGCGTTCTGGACGGGGCCGGGGAGCTGTTTTTT.

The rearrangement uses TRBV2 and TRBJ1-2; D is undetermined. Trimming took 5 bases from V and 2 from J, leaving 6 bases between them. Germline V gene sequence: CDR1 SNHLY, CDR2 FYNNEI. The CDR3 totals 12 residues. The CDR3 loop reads CASSSQNYGYTF. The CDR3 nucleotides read TGTGCCAGCAGTTCGCAGAACTATGGCTACACCTTC.

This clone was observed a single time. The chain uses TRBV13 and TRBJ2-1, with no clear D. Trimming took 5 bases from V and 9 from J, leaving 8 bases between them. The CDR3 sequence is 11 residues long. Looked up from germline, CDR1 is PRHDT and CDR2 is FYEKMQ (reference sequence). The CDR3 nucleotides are TGTGCCAGCAGCCCCCCAGGTGAGCAGTTCTTC. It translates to CASSPPGEQFF.

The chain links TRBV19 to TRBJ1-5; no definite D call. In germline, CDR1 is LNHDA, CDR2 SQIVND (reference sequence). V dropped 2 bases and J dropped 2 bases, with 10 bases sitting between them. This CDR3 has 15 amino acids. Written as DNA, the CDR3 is TGTGCCAGTAGTATAATCCCCGCGGGCAATCAGCCCCAGCATTTT. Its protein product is CASSIIPAGNQPQHF.

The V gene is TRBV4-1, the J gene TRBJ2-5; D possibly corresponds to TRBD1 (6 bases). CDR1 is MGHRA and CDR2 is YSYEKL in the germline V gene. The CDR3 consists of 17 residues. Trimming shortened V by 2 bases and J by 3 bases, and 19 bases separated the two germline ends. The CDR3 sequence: CASSQTDNRQVKETQYF. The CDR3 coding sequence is TGCGCCAGCAGCCAAACCGACAACCGACAGGTCAAAGAGACCCAGTACTTC.

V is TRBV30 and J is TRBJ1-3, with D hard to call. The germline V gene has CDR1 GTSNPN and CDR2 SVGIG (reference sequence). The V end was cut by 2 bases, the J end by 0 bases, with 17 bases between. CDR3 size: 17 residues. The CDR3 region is CAWSIANSPSSGNTIYF. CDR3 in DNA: TGTGCCTGGAGTATCGCCAACAGTCCGAGCTCTGGAAACACCATATATTTT. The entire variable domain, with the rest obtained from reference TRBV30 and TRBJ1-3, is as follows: SQTIHQWPATLVQPVGSPLSLECTVEGTSNPNLYWYRQAAGRGLQLLFYSVGIGQISSEVPQNLSASRPQDRQFILSSKKLLLSDSGFYLCAWSIANSPSSGNTIYFGEGSWLTVV.

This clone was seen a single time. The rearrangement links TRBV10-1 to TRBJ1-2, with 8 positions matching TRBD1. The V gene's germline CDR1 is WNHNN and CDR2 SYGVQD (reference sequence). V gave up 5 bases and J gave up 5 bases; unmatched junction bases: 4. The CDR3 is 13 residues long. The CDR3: CASSYDRGYGYTF. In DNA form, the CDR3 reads TGCGCCAGCAGTTATGACAGGGGATATGGCTACACCTTC.

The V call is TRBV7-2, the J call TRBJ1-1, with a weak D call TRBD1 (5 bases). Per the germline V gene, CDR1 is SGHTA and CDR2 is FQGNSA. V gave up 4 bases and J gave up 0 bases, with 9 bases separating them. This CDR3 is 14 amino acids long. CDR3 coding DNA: TGTGCCAGCAGCTACGGGGGAGTGAACACTGAAGCTTTCTTT. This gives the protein CASSYGGVNTEAFF.

As DNA, the CDR3 is TGCGCCAGCAGTCGGACTCAAGTGGGGACTGAAGCTTTCTTT. This sequence encodes CASSRTQVGTEAFF. The chain carries TRBV10-1 and TRBJ1-1; D uncertain. Germline CDR1 and CDR2: WNHNN and SYGVQD (reference sequence). The V and J ends lost 5 bases and 5 bases respectively, with 15 bases between them. The CDR3 is made up of 14 amino acids.

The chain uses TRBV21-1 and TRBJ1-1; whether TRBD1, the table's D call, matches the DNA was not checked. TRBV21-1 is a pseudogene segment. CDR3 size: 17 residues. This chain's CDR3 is CASSKAIGTGENTEAFF. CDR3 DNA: TGTGCCAGCAGCAAAGCGATAGGAACAGGGGAGAACACTGAAGCTTTCTTT.

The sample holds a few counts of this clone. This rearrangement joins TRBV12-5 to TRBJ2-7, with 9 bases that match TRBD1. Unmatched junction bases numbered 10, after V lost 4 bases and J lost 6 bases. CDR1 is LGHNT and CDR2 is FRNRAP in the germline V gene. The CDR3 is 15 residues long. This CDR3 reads CASGWFPGQGCEQYF. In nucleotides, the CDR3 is TGTGCTAGTGGTTGGTTCCCGGGACAGGGCTGCGAGCAGTACTTC.

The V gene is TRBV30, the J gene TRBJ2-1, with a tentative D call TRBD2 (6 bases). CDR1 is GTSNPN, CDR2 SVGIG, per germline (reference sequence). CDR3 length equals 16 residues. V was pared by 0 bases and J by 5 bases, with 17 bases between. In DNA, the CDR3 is TGTGCCTGGAGTGTACCTAAGAGCGGGTTTCACAATGAGCAGTTCTTC. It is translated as CAWSVPKSGFHNEQFF.

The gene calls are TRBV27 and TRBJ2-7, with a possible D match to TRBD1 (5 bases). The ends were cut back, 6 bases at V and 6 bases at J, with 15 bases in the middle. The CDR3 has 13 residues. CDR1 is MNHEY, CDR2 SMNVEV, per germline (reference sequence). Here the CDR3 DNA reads TGTGCCAGCAGGAGGACACCGTTATCCGAGCAGTACGTC. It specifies CASRRTPLSEQYV.